The clone carrying this T cell receptor beta chain was counted ten times or more. The record originates from a study of T cells in Graves' hyperthyroidism and ophthalmopathy. TCR beta CDR3 sequences were amplified from RNA transcripts. First-round RT-PCR targeting the TCR CDR3 was performed with the HTBI primer set. MiXCR, run by TCRdb on the multiplex PCR reads, gives a single entry per CDR3 protein. Among a few hundred thousand distinct CDR3 sequences listed, 46% were seen once. Trimming took 4 bases from V and 5 from J, leaving 20 bases between them. Germline V gives CDR1 SEHNR, CDR2 FQNEAQ (reference sequence). This CDR3 comprises 16 residues.

This clonotype was obtained from a woman aged 18-29 years with Graves' hyperthyroidism. The sample comprised peripheral blood or thyroid tissue (not recorded which). This chain uses TRBV7-9 with TRBJ2-5, with unresolved D. CDR3 amino acids: CASSSEVLLGGETQYF. As DNA, the CDR3 is TGTGCCAGCAGCTCCGAGGTCTTGTTGGGCGGTGAGACCCAGTACTTC.